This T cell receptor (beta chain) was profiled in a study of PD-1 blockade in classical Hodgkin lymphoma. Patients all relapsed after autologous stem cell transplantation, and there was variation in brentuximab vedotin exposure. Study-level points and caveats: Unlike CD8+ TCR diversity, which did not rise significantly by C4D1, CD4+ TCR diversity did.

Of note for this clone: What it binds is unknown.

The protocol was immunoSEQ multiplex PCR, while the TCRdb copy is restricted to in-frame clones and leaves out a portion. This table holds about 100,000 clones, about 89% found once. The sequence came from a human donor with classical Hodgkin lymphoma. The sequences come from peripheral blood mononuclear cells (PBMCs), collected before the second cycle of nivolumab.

The DNA for the CDR3 is TGTGCCAGCAGCTTAAGCGGGTCTACAGATACGCAGTATTTT. Translating gives CASSLSGSTDTQYF. The chain is built from TRBV7-2 and TRBJ2-3; D is perhaps TRBD2 (6 bases). The CDR3 has 14 residues. The ends were cut back, 2 bases at V and 3 bases at J, with 9 bases in the middle. Germline loops: CDR1 SGHTA, CDR2 FQGNSA.